The clone carrying this T cell receptor beta chain has at least ten counts. Its specificity is unknown. TCR beta CDR3 region amplification was performed from RNA transcripts. HTBI primers drove first-round RT-PCR of the TCR CDR3. TCRdb reprocessed the multiplex PCR reads via MiXCR and lists one record per CDR3 protein. Of around 520,000 distinct CDR3 sequences in the sample, about 15% were seen once. This sample is drawn from a study of T cells in Graves' hyperthyroidism and ophthalmopathy. Overall study findings and caveats: Ophthalmopathy, which appeared later, was predicted by the model a median approximately six months before onset. Within blood appeared most thyroid clonotypes that had expanded above 0.001. From stable hyperthyroidism, ophthalmopathy was set apart by a 13 V-J model.

Germline assignment: CDR1 SGHVS and CDR2 FQNEAQ. There are 15 residues in the CDR3. V shed 5 bases and J shed 6 bases, with 17 bases lying between them. Source material for PBMCs was more than 9.5 ml fresh peripheral blood. The source is a woman aged 35 to 49 with Graves' hyperthyroidism. Sequencing was done on a sample of blood. The chain couples TRBV7-8 to TRBJ1-5; a weak D match, TRBD1 (5 bases). The CDR3 region is CASSPTPGQVQPQHF. CDR3 coding DNA: TGTGCCAGCAGCCCTACGCCGGGGCAGGTTCAGCCCCAGCATTTT.